This T cell receptor beta chain derives from a study of CD8 T cells in Susac syndrome. CDR3 length equals 15 residues. Germline CDR1 and CDR2: MNHEY and SVGEGT. The junction had 2 bases not matched to a gene; V was cut back by 6 bases and J by 1 base. cDNA came from approximately 0.5 to 1 ug RNA primed by random hexamers. TCRdb recomputed calls from the immunoSEQ multiplex PCR reads with MiXCR, one row per CDR3 protein. The sample includes approximately 100,000 distinct CDR3 sequences, around 90% of them seen just once. The receptor was derived from a human donor in good health. Sequenced input: CD8+ T cells from PBMCs. V is TRBV6-2 or TRBV6-3 and J is TRBJ2-3; 12 bases match TRBD2. The CDR3 sequence is CASRRTSGGTDTQYF. CDR3 DNA: TGTGCCAGCAGGCGGACTAGCGGGGGCACAGATACGCAGTATTTT.